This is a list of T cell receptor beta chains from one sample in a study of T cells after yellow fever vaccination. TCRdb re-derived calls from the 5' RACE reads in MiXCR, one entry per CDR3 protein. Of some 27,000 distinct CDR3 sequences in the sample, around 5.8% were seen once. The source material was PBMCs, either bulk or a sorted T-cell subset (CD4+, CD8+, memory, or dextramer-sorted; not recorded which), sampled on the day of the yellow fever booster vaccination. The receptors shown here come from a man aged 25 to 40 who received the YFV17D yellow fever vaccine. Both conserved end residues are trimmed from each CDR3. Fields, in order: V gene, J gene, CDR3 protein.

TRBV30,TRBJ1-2,AWTGGGIYGYT
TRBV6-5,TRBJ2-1,ASSYSSGEYNEQF
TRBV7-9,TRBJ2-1,ASSPQGWVQF
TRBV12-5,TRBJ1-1,ASGLVPREAF
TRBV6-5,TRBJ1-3,ASSYGSTGTGLDTIY
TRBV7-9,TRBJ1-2,ASSPYRAPDWGYT
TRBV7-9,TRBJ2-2,ASTGNPNTGELF
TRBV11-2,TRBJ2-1,ASSRDWGRYNEQF
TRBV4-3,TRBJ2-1,ASSHGTGVGEQF
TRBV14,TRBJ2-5,ASSQAMAGGETQY
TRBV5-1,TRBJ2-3,ASSFSGSTDTQY
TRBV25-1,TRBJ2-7,ASSGLATYEQY
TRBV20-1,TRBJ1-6,SARPTGNSPLH
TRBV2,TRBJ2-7,ASSERVSVFHEQY
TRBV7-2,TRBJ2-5,ASSRAGTSGGGGQY
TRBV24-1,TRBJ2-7,ATSDNRRSYEQY
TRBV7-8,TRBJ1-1,ASSEQGRGTEAF
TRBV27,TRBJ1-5,ASSGTTSNQPQH
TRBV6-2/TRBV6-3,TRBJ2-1,ASVRAGTYNEQF
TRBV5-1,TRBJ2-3,ASSLGVEIGDTQY
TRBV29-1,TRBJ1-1,SVVRGGVNTEAF
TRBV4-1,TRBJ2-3,ASSQQMTGTGFLGSWTDTQY
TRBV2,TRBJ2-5,ASSQQGVQETQY
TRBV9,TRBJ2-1,ASSHPGGQGYNEQF